These 30 T cell receptor beta chains originate from one sample sequenced in a study of blood T cell repertoires in COVID-19 (dated by TCRdb to 2018 to 2021). Receptor libraries were prepared by the immunoSEQ multiplex PCR assay. The table was pulled from immuneACCESS by TCRdb, which kept in-frame rearrangements only. Such tables lose some clones; where checked, under half of the loss comes from unresolved V genes, and the rest has no known cause. The sample table records 220,000 or so clones; about 86% of these occur just once. The biggest ten clones account for around 15% of the sample. The material sequenced was PBMCs or T cells enriched from blood (not recorded which). These receptors were collected from a woman aged 45 to 65 with acute COVID-19.

The gene calls are TRBV6-5 and TRBJ1-5; 9 positions match TRBD1. The V segment lost 4 bases and the J segment 3 bases; nucleotides outside the gene matches: 4. This CDR3 has 15 amino acids. Germline CDR1 and CDR2: MNHEY and SVGAGI. The CDR3 is CASSFDRGTNQPQHF. The CDR3 nucleotides read TGTGCCAGCAGTTTCGACAGGGGGACCAATCAGCCCCAGCATTTT.

This clone was picked up a small number of times. The chain has TRBV10-1 and TRBJ2-7; D gene uncertain. This CDR3 contains 16 residues. Trimming cost V 6 bases and J 2 bases, with 20 bases left between them. In germline, CDR1 is WNHNN, CDR2 SYGVQD (reference sequence). CDR3 residues: CASSPNVEASAYEQYF. The CDR3 coding sequence is TGCGCCAGCAGCCCAAATGTAGAGGCGTCCGCCTACGAGCAGTACTTC.

CDR3 sequence reads: CASSSLAGGPREQYF. DNA for the CDR3: TGTGCCAGCAGTTCCTTGGCGGGAGGGCCTAGAGAGCAGTACTTC. V gene TRBV28 combines with J gene TRBJ2-7, with TRBD2 matching over 9 bases. The V gene's germline CDR1 is MDHEN and CDR2 SYDVKM. The CDR3 has 15 amino acids. V gave up 4 bases and J gave up 7 bases; unmatched junction bases: 11.

This clone was detected only a few times. This rearrangement joins TRBV4-2 to TRBJ2-1; D is perhaps TRBD2 (5 bases). This CDR3 spans 14 amino acids. The V and J ends lost 4 bases and 1 base respectively, with 8 bases between them. Germline loops: CDR1 LGHNA, CDR2 YNFKEQ. The CDR3 DNA follows: TGTGCCAGCAGCCCCCGGGATTCCTACAATGAGCAGTTCTTC. Translated: CASSPRDSYNEQFF.

This chain connects TRBV18 to TRBJ2-2; TRBD1 aligns across 7 bases. Per germline, CDR1 KGHSH and CDR2 LQKENI. The CDR3 has 16 residues. Unmatched junction bases numbered 10, after V lost 4 bases and J lost 5 bases. CDR3 DNA: TGTGCCAGCTCACACTCGACAGGGATCATGACCGGGGAGCTGTTTTTT. Its translation: CASSHSTGIMTGELFF.

The chain is built from TRBV5-1 and TRBJ2-5; 10 nucleotides align to TRBD2. CDR3 length equals 16 residues. V gave up 2 bases and J gave up 5 bases; unmatched junction bases: 9. CDR1 and CDR2 (germline): SGHRS, YFSETQ. The CDR3 bases are TGCGCCAGCAGCTTAGCCAGCGGGAGGGCCGGGGAGACCCAGTACTTC. Translation gives CASSLASGRAGETQYF.

The V and J genes are TRBV4-1 and TRBJ1-6; D is perhaps TRBD1 (6 bases). Germline lookup yields CDR1 MGHRA and CDR2 YSYEKL. The length of the CDR3 is 18 residues. The V gene lost 0 bases and the J gene lost 0 bases, with 12 bases spanning the gap. The CDR3 here is CASSQDLWGRSYNSPLHF. In nucleotides, the CDR3 is TGCGCCAGCAGCCAAGATCTATGGGGGCGCTCCTATAATTCACCCCTCCACTTT.

This chain links TRBV27 with TRBJ1-5; D might be TRBD1 (5 bases). CDR1 MNHEY and CDR2 SMNVEV come from the germline V gene (reference sequence). The CDR3 runs to 14 residues. Deletions cut 4 bases from V and 3 bases from J, with 10 bases between. CDR3 sequence (DNA): TGTGCCAGCAGTTCGCGGGGCCTCAATCAGCCCCAGCATTTT. This encodes CASSSRGLNQPQHF.

The DNA of the CDR3 is TGTGCCAGCAGCCAAGATATGGAAGCTTTCTTT. Translating it yields CASSQDMEAFF. This chain links TRBV4-2 with TRBJ1-1; D gene ambiguous. V lost 0 bases to trimming and J lost 8 bases, with 4 bases between them. The length of the CDR3 is 11 residues. Looked up from germline, CDR1 is LGHNA and CDR2 is YNFKEQ.

The chain employs TRBV27 and TRBJ1-3, with D unresolved. The CDR3 sequence is 15 residues long. Germline lookup yields CDR1 MNHEY and CDR2 SMNVEV (reference sequence). Trimming pared 2 bases from V and 0 bases from J, leaving 8 bases between. In DNA, the CDR3 is TGTGCCAGCAGTTTACACTATATCTCTGGAAACACCATATATTTT. It yields the protein CASSLHYISGNTIYF.

A remark on this clone: A read error may account for a junction end that differs from germline. The chain links TRBV6-5 to TRBJ1-1, with TRBD1 matching over 8 bases. The germline V gene encodes CDR1 MNHEY and CDR2 SVGAGI. The CDR3 consists of 11 residues. The CDR3 is CASSTTDRGVF. CDR3 DNA sequence: TGTGCCAGCAGTACGACCGACAGGGGAGTATTT.

This chain uses TRBV6-6 with TRBJ1-3; D may be TRBD1 (6 bases). V lost 4 bases, J lost 0 bases, and 13 bases lay in between. The CDR3 is 16 residues long. Germline CDR1 reads MNHNY; CDR2 reads SVGAGI (reference sequence). The chain's CDR3 is CASSSTGHYSGNTIYF. The DNA of the CDR3 is TGTGCCAGCAGTTCTACGGGACACTACTCTGGAAACACCATATATTTT.

The rearrangement joins TRBV5-1 to TRBJ2-3; maybe TRBD1 (6 bases). The CDR3 has 15 residues. V was clipped by 5 bases and J by 3 bases, with 16 bases between them. Germline assignment: CDR1 SGHRS and CDR2 YFSETQ. For the CDR3, the DNA is TGCGCCAGCAGAGCGGAACAGGGAGTTACAGATACGCAGTATTTT. The encoded protein is CASRAEQGVTDTQYF.

V is TRBV5-1 and J is TRBJ2-5; D may be TRBD1 (6 bases). The CDR3 has 14 amino acids. Germline lookup yields CDR1 SGHRS and CDR2 YFSETQ. Trimming shortened V by 4 bases and J by 2 bases, and 12 bases separated the two germline ends. The CDR3, as DNA: TGCGCCAGCAGCATAGGACAGCGACAAGAGACCCAGTACTTC. As protein: CASSIGQRQETQYF.

In its sample, this clone was seen once. V and J are TRBV9 and TRBJ1-1; no definite D call. Germline V CDR1 and CDR2: SGDLS, YYNGEE. The CDR3 spans 13 residues. V was pared by 4 bases and J by 5 bases, with 12 bases between. Here the CDR3 DNA reads TGTGCCAGCAGCCTGGGAGGGCGGACTGAAGCTTTCTTT. Protein sequence: CASSLGGRTEAFF.

The gene calls are TRBV5-1 and TRBJ1-1, with TRBD1 matching 8 bases. Germline trimming cut 4 bases from V and 3 bases from J; bases unmatched to any gene: 5. In germline, CDR1 is SGHRS, CDR2 YFSETQ. The CDR3 totals 14 residues. The CDR3 bases are TGCGCCAGCAGCATGGGACAGGCCTACACTGAAGCTTTCTTT. Protein: CASSMGQAYTEAFF.

The chain couples TRBV7-2 to TRBJ2-7, with TRBD2 as a possible D gene (5 bases). V was pared by 1 base and J by 0 bases, with 10 bases between. Germline assignment: CDR1 SGHTA and CDR2 FQGNSA. The CDR3 has 15 residues. CDR3 amino acids: CASSLDGVSSYEQYF. As DNA, the CDR3 is TGTGCCAGCAGCTTAGACGGGGTAAGCTCCTACGAGCAGTACTTC.

DNA for the CDR3: TGTGCCACCACCCGGGGGGTTGTCGAGACCCAGTACTTC. Protein: CATTRGVVETQYF. The V call is TRBV7-2, the J call TRBJ2-5; 7 bases match TRBD2. J was trimmed by 5 bases and V by 10 bases; bases with no gene match: 10. Looked up from germline, CDR1 is SGHTA and CDR2 is FQGNSA. The CDR3 is made up of 13 amino acids.

Regarding this clone: The sample carries other DNA sequences with the same CDR3. This chain connects TRBV30 to TRBJ1-2, with a tentative D call TRBD1 (5 bases). Germline V gives CDR1 GTSNPN, CDR2 SVGIG (reference sequence). This CDR3 spans 11 amino acids. Deletions cut 2 bases from V and 5 bases from J, with 6 bases between. The chain's CDR3 is CAWSQGYGYTF. The CDR3 DNA sequence: TGTGCCTGGAGTCAGGGTTATGGCTACACCTTC.

This clone was counted once. This chain joins TRBV5-1 and TRBJ1-4; 8 nucleotides line up with TRBD1. The germline gives CDR1 SGHRS, CDR2 YFSETQ. This CDR3 spans 17 amino acids. J was trimmed by 4 bases and V by 4 bases; bases with no gene match: 12. The chain's CDR3 is CASSRQGARNLNEKLFF. CDR3 bases: TGCGCCAGCAGCCGTCAGGGGGCCCGGAACCTTAATGAAAAACTGTTTTTT.

V and J are TRBV28 and TRBJ1-2; tentatively, D is TRBD1 (5 bases). CDR1 and CDR2 from the germline V gene are MDHEN and SYDVKM. CDR3 length: 11 residues. Trimming removed 6 bases at V and 8 bases at J, with 10 bases between. CDR3 bases: TGTGCCAGCAGGGGGCGTTGGGGCTACACCTTC. It specifies CASRGRWGYTF.

The chain carries TRBV28 and TRBJ2-6, with 7 bases matching TRBD1. V lost 5 bases and J lost 0; bases outside the gene matches: 1. The CDR3 runs 15 residues. The germline gives CDR1 MDHEN, CDR2 SYDVKM. The CDR3 DNA reads TGTGCCAGCAGTCCAGGGGGCTCTGGGGCCAACGTCCTGACTTTC. Translation: CASSPGGSGANVLTF.

This clone was recorded once. J is TRBJ2-3 and V is TRBV27; TRBD1 is a possible D gene (5 bases). Germline assignment: CDR1 MNHEY and CDR2 SMNVEV (reference sequence). The CDR3 sequence is 12 residues long. The germline V and J ends were trimmed by 8 bases and 5 bases, with 11 bases remaining between them. As DNA, the CDR3 is TGTGCCAGCGGGGCGAACAGAGATACGCAGTATTTT. Translated: CASGANRDTQYF.

This clone showed up just once. This sequence joins TRBV6-1 and TRBJ1-1; possible D gene TRBD1, 5 bases. The CDR3 loop spans 12 amino acids. Trimming stripped 2 bases from V and 11 bases from J, with 12 bases between. Germline V CDR1 and CDR2: MNHNS, SASEGT. The CDR3 DNA reads TGTGCCAGCAGTGAACTAGGGACTGGGGCTTTCTTT. This encodes CASSELGTGAFF.

This clone was recorded a few times. V gene TRBV28 combines with J gene TRBJ1-6; 8 nucleotides align to TRBD1. From germline, CDR1 is MDHEN and CDR2 SYDVKM. V lost 4 bases, J lost 7 bases, and 6 bases stayed unmatched. The CDR3 contains 15 residues. The CDR3 region has the DNA TGTGCCAGCAGTTCTGGACAGGGAGGGAATTCACCCCTCCACTTT. Translation: CASSSGQGGNSPLHF.

The chain links TRBV27 to TRBJ1-5, with 8 nucleotides matching TRBD1. The CDR3 sequence is 15 residues long. Germline trimming cut 6 bases from V and 2 bases from J; bases unmatched to any gene: 6. The V gene's germline CDR1 is MNHEY and CDR2 SMNVEV (reference sequence). CDR3 DNA sequence: TGTGCCAGCAGAGGAGTGGGACAGGGCAATCAGCCCCAGCATTTT. Amino acid sequence: CASRGVGQGNQPQHF.

The chain carries TRBV2 and TRBJ2-5; the match to TRBD2 covers 7 bases. CDR1 and CDR2 (germline): SNHLY, FYNNEI. The ends lost 4 bases at V and 4 bases at J; junction bases unmatched: 15. The CDR3 is 17 amino acids. CDR3 sequence (DNA): TGTGCCAGCAGTGTTAGCTGGCTTGGGGGGGGGAGAGAGACCCAGTACTTC. Its protein is CASSVSWLGGGRETQYF.

J is TRBJ1-6 and V is TRBV7-6, with D tentatively TRBD1 (5 bases). The CDR3 covers 15 residues. V lost 4 bases to trimming and J lost 8 bases, with 15 bases between them. Germline V gene lookup returns CDR1 SGHVS and CDR2 FNYEAQ. This CDR3 is CASSSTATGDSPLHF. The CDR3 DNA follows: TGTGCCAGCAGCTCGACAGCGACTGGAGATTCACCCCTCCACTTT. The full variable domain, rest sourced from reference TRBV7-6 and TRBJ1-6, is GAGVSQSPRYKVTKRGQDVALRCDPISGHVSLYWYRQALGQGPEFLTYFNYEAQQDKSGLPNDRFSAERPEGSISTLTIQRTEQRDSAMYRCASSSTATGDSPLHFGNGTRLTVT.

This sequence joins TRBV27 and TRBJ1-1; D unresolved. The CDR3 extends over 12 amino acids. V was cut by 8 bases and J by 4 bases, with 11 bases left in between. The germline V gene encodes CDR1 MNHEY and CDR2 SMNVEV (reference sequence). The CDR3 reads CASYSFGTEAFF. The CDR3 DNA reads TGTGCCAGCTATAGTTTTGGCACTGAAGCTTTCTTT.

The V call is TRBV5-1, the J call TRBJ1-1, with D possibly being TRBD1 (6 bases). V lost 0 bases to trimming and J lost 11 bases, with 14 bases between them. Germline CDR1 is SGHRS and CDR2 is YFSETQ. This CDR3 is 13 amino acids long. CDR3 DNA: TGCGCCAGCAGCTTGGTACAGGGTGGGAATGCTTTCTTT. Translating gives CASSLVQGGNAFF.